This T cell receptor beta chain was recovered during a study of T-cell reconstitution after alpha-beta-depleted transplantation in children. Overall study results and limits: At day 60, the high TCRbeta diversity found in some patients originated from recipient T cells and thymic progenitors that had survived.

Using unique molecular identifiers, the investigators prepared the TCRbeta library. MiXCR, run by TCRdb on the PCR reads, gives a single entry per CDR3 protein. The data hold 780,000 or so distinct CDR3 sequences, with about 16% observed a single time. The ends were cut back, 2 bases at V and 9 bases at J, with 5 bases in the middle. CDR1 is SGHVS, CDR2 FQNEAQ, per germline. CDR3 length equals 11 residues. This clonotype came up many times. Its antigen is unknown. The J gene is TRBJ2-1, the V gene TRBV7-8; D ambiguous. The sequencing used PBMCs, mostly from graft donor cells, collected 360 days after TCRalphabeta/CD19-depleted stem cell transplant. The receptor's source is a male patient younger than 18 who had a stem cell transplant for acute lymphoblastic leukemia, so the T cells may come from the graft donor. CDR3 sequence: CASSLKAEQFF. For the CDR3, the DNA is TGTGCCAGCAGCTTAAAAGCTGAGCAGTTCTTC.